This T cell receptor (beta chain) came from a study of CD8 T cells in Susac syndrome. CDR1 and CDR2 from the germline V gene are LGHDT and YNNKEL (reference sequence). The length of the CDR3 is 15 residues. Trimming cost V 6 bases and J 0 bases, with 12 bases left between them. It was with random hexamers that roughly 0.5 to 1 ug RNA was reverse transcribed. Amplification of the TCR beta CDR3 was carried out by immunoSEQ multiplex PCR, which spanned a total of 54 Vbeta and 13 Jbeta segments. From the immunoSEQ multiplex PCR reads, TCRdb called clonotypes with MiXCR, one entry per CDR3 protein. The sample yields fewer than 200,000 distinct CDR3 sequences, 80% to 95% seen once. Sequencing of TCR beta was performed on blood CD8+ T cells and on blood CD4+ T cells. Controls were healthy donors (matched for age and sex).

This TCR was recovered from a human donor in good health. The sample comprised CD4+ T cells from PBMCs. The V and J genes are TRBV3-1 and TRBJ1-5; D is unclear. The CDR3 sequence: CASRRGLDSNQPQHF. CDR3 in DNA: TGTGCCAGCAGGCGAGGACTCGATAGCAATCAGCCCCAGCATTTT.